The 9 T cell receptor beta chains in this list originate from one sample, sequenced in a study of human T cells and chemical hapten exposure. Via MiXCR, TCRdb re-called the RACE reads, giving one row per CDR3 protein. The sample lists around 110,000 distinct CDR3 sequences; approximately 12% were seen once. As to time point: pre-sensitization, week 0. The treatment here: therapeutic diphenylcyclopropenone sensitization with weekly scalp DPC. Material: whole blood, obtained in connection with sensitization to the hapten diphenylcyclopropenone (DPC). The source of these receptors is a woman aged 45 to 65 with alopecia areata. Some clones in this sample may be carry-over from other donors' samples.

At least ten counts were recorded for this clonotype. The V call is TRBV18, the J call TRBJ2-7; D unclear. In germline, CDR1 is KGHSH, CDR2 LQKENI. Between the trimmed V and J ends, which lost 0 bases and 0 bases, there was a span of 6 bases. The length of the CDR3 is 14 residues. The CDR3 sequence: CASSPPADSYEQYF. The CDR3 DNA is TGTGCCAGCTCACCACCGGCAGACTCCTACGAGCAGTACTTC.

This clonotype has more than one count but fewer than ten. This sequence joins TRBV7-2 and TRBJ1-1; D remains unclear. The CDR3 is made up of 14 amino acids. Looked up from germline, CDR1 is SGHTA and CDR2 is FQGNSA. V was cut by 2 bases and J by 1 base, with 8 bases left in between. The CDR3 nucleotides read TGTGCCAGCAGCTTACGGTGGCGGAACACTGAAGCTTTCTTT. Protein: CASSLRWRNTEAFF.

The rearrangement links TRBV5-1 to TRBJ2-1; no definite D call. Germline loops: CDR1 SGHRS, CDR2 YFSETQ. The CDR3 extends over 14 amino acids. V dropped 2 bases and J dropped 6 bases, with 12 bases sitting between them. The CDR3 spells CASSLGTALNEQFF. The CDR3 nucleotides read TGCGCCAGCAGCTTAGGTACGGCCCTCAATGAGCAGTTCTTC.

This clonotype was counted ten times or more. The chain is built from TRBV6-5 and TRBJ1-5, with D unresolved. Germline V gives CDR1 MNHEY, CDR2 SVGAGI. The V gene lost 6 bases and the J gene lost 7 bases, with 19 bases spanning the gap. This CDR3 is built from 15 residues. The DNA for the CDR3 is TGTGCCAGCAGGGCCGGAGGTTCAAGTACCCAGCCCCAGCATTTT. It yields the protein CASRAGGSSTQPQHF.

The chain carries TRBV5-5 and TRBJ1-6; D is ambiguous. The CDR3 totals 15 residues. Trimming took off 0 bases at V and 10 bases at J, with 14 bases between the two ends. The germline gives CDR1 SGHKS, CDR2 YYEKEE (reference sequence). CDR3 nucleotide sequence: TGTGCCAGCAGCTTGGACGGGGTACCGCGGTCACCCCTCCACTTT. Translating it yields CASSLDGVPRSPLHF.

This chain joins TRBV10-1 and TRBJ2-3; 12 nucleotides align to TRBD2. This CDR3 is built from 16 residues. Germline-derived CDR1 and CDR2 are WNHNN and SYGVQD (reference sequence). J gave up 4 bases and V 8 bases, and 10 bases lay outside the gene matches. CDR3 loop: CASGEELAGGADTQYF. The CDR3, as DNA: TGCGCCAGCGGCGAGGAACTAGCGGGGGGTGCAGATACGCAGTATTTT.

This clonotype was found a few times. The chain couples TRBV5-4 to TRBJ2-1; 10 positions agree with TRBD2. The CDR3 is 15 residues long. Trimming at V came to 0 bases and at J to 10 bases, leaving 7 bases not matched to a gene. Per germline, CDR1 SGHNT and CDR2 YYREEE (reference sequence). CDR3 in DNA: TGTGCCAGCAGCTTGGGAGGCGGGGGACTAGCGGAGCAGTTCTTC. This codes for CASSLGGGGLAEQFF.

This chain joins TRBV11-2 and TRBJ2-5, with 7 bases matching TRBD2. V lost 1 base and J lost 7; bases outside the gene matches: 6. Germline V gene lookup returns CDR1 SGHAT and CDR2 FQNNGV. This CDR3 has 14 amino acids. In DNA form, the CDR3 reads TGTGCCAGCAGCTTAGCGGGGGGTGTTCTGACCCAGTACTTC. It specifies CASSLAGGVLTQYF.

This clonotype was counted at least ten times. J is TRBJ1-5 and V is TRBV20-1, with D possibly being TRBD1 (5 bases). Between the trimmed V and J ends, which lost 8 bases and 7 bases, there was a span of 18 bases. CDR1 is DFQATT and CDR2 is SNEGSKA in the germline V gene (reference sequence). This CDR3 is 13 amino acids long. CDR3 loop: CSLGEYTGQPQHF. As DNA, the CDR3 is TGCAGTCTAGGGGAGTACACCGGGCAGCCCCAGCATTTT.